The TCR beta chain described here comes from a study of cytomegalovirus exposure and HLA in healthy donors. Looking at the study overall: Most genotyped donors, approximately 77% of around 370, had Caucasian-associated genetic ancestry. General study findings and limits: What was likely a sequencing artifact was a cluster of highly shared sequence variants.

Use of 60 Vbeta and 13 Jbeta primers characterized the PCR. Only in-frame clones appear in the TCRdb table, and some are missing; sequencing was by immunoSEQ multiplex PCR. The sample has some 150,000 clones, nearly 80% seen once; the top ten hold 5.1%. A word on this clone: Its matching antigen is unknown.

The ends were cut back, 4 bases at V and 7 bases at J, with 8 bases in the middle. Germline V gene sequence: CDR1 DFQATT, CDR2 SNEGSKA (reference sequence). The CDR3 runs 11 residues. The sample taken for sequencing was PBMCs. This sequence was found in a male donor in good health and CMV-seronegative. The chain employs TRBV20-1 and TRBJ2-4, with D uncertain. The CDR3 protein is CSATFGNIQYF. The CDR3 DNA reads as TGCAGTGCTACATTCGGGAACATTCAGTACTTC.